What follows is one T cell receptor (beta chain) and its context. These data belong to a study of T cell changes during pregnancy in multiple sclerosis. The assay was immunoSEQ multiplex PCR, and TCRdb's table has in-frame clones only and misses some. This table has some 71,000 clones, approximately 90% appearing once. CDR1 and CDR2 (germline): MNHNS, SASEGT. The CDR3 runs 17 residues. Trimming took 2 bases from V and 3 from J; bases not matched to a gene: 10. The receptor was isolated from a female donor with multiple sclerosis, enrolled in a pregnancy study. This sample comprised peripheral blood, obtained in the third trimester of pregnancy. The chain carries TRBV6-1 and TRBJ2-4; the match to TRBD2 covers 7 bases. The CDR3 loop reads CASSEWGGEGIKNIQYF. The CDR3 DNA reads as TGTGCCAGCAGTGAATGGGGGGGTGAGGGGATCAAAAACATTCAGTACTTC.